This TCR beta chain comes out of a study of OX40 agonist ivuxolimab in advanced cancers. Study findings and constraints: Expanded clones were, on average, more numerous among CD8+ T cells than CD4+. In the 0.1-3.0 mg/kg groups, partial responders showed among the lowest expansion.

Using immunoSEQ multiplex PCR, the repertoire was profiled, and TCRdb retains in-frame clones only, with some absent. The sample carries around 72,000 clones, about nine tenths recorded once. Concerning this clone: What it binds is not known.

The ends were cut back, 4 bases at V and 5 bases at J, with 9 bases in the middle. Germline values: CDR1 MNHEY, CDR2 SVGAGI. CDR3 length: 13 amino acids. This chain uses TRBV6-5 with TRBJ2-1; tentatively, D is TRBD1 (5 bases). The input for sequencing was CD4+ or CD8+ T cells sorted from blood, taken in a trial of the OX40 agonist ivuxolimab. The TCR comes from an adult with an advanced solid tumor such as melanoma, head and neck, liver or kidney cancer. The DNA of the CDR3 is TGTGCCAGCAGTTCTACAGGCAACAATGAGCAGTTCTTC. This encodes CASSSTGNNEQFF.